This record covers a single T cell receptor (beta chain). Its target is not known. TCRdb recomputed calls from the 5' RACE reads with MiXCR, one row per CDR3 protein. The sample lists approximately 150,000 distinct CDR3 sequences; roughly 13% were seen once. The source of the sample is a study of T-cell memory formation after mild COVID-19. The wider study: TCR clusters were largely donor specific.

Study findings and constraints: Still unconfirmed is whether the second-wave clones peaking on day 37 recognized SARS-CoV-2. A balance of CD4 and CD8 characterized clones contracting day 15 to 85, whereas later expanders leaned CD4+.

V was shortened by 1 base and J by 4 bases, with 8 bases between the two germline ends. There are 15 residues in the CDR3. Germline CDR1 LNHDA, CDR2 SQIVND (reference sequence). Sequencing used PBMCs or a T cell subset sorted from them (not recorded which). The chain employs TRBV19 and TRBJ2-6; D might be TRBD1 (6 bases). The sequence was obtained from a man aged 18 to 29 who had mild COVID-19 (a few samples of this study predate the infection). Cell type and time point are not known. Here the CDR3 reads CASSIVGAGANVLTF. The CDR3 DNA reads TGTGCCAGTAGTATAGTGGGGGCCGGGGCCAACGTCCTGACTTTC.